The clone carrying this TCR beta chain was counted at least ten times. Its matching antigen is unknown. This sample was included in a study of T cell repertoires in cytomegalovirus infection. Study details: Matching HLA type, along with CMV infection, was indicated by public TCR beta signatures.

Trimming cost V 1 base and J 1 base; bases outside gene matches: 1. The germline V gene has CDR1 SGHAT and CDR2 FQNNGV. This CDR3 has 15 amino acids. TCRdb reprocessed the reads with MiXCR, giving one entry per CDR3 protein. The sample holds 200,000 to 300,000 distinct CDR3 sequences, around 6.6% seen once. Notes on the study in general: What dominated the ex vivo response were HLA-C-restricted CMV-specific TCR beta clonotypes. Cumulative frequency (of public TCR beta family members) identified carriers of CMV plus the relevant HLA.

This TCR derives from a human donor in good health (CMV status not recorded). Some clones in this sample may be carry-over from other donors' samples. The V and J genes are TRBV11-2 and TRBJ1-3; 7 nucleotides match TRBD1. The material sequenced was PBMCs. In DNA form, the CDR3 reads TGTGCCAGCAGCTTAGCAGGGGGATCTGGAAACACCATATATTTT. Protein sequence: CASSLAGGSGNTIYF. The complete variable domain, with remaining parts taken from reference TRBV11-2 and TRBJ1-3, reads EAGVAQSPRYKIIEKRQSVAFWCNPISGHATLYWYQQILGQGPKLLIQFQNNGVVDDSQLPKDRFSAERLKGVDSTLKIQPAKLEDSAVYLCASSLAGGSGNTIYFGEGSWLTVV.